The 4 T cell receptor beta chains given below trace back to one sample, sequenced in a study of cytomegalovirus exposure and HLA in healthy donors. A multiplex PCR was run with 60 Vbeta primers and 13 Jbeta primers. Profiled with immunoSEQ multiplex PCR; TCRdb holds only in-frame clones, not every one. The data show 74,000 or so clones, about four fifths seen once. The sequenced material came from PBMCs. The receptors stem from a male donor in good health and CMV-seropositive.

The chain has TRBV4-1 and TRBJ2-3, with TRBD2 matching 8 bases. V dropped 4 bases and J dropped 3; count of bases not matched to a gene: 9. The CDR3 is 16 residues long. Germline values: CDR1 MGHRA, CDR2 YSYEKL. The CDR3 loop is CASSRGLATMTDTQYF. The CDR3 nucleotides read TGCGCCAGCAGCCGAGGACTAGCAACTATGACAGATACGCAGTATTTT.

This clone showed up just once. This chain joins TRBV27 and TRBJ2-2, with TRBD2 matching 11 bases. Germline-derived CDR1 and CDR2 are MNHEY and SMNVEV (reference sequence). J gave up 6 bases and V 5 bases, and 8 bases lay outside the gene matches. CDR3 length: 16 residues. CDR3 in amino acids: CASSIVLAGGAGELFF. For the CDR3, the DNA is TGTGCCAGCAGTATCGTTCTAGCGGGGGGAGCCGGGGAGCTGTTTTTT.

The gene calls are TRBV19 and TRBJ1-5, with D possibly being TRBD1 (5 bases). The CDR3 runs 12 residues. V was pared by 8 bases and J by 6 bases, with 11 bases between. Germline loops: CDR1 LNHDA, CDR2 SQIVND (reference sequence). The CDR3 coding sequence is TGTGCCAGTTGGCAGGGCGGTCAGCCCCAGCATTTT. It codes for CASWQGGQPQHF. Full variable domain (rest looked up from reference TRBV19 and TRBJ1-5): DGGITQSPKYLFRKEGQNVTLSCEQNLNHDAMYWYRQDPGQGLRLIYYSQIVNDFQKGDIAEGYSVSREKKESFPLTVTSAQKNPTAFYLCASWQGGQPQHFGDGTRLSIL.

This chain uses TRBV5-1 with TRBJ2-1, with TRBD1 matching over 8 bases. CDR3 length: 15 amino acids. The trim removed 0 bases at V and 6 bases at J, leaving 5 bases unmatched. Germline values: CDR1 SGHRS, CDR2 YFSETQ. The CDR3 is CASSLGRTGFNEQFF. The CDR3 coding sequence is TGCGCCAGCAGCTTGGGAAGGACAGGGTTCAATGAGCAGTTCTTC. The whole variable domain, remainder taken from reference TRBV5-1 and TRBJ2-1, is KAGVTQTPRYLIKTRGQQVTLSCSPISGHRSVSWYQQTPGQGLQFLFEYFSETQRNKGNFPGRFSGRQFSNSRSEMNVSTLELGDSALYLCASSLGRTGFNEQFFGPGTRLTVL.